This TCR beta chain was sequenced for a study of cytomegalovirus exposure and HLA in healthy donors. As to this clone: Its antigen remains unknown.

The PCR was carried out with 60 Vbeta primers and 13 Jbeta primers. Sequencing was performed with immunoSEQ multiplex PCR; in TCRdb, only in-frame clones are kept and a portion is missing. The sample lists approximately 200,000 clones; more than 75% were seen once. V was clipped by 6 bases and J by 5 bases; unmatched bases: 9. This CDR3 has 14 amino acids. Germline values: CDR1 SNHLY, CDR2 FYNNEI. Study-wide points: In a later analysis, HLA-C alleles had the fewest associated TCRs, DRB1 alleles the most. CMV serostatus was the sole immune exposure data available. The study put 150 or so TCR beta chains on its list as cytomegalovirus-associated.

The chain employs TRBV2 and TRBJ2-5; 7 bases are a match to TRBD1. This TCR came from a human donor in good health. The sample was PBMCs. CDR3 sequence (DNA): TGTGCCAGCAGGCCTAGAGGGGGACAGGAGACCCAGTACTTC. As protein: CASRPRGGQETQYF.